The T cell receptor beta chain described here comes from a study of Ad26.COV2.S vaccination and SARS-CoV-2 variants. Overall study: Each vaccinee took Ad26.COV2.S intramuscularly, once or twice 56 days apart.

The treatment was: around 19 received Ad26.COV2.S at low or high dose, single or two shots; roughly 5 received placebo; per-sample allocation not given. Day 63 following the first vaccine or placebo injection was when the samples were taken. The method was immunoSEQ multiplex PCR; TCRdb's version includes in-frame clones alone and lacks a portion of them. The repertoire holds 250,000 to 300,000 clones, with about 87% as singletons. The TCR comes from a person aged 18-60 years who received the Ad26.COV2.S COVID-19 vaccine or a placebo. Sequencing was performed on peripheral blood, taken in a trial of Ad26.COV2.S vaccine versus placebo.

Here the CDR3 DNA reads TGTGCCAGTAATAGCGGGAGCACAGATACGCAGTATTTT. Protein: CASNSGSTDTQYF. The genes are TRBV5-4 and TRBJ2-3; 7 bases align to TRBD2. The CDR3 loop spans 13 amino acids. V was clipped by 8 bases and J by 0 bases; unmatched bases: 3. Germline V gene data show CDR1 as SGHNT and CDR2 as YYREEE (reference sequence).